This is a list of T cell receptor beta chains from one sample in a study of blood T cell repertoires in COVID-19. Data came from immunoSEQ multiplex PCR; TCRdb stores just in-frame clones and leaves some out. In the table there are 50,000 to 65,000 clones, about 92% of which are singletons. The sample consisted of peripheral blood. All receptors come from a man between 45 and 60 years old with active COVID-19. Each CDR3 is given with its conserved first and last residue.

j_call,v_call,cdr3_aa
TRBJ2-5,TRBV7-9,CASSLDPRRGGETQYF
TRBJ2-1,TRBV9,CASSPRTSGGADEQFF
TRBJ1-5,TRBV28,CASSRGWGNQPQHF
TRBJ2-7,TRBV2,CASSELAGDYLWRF
TRBJ2-1,TRBV7-8,CASRFLAGVFGNEQFF
TRBJ2-3,TRBV7-9,CASSFGGSTDTQYF
TRBJ2-3,TRBV27,CASSLRAPAFPPDTQYF
TRBJ2-1,TRBV15,CATSRDRGLTYNEQFF
TRBJ2-5,TRBV25-1,CASSWGSQQETQYF
TRBJ2-5,TRBV3-1/TRBV3-2,CASSQKGQGKETQYF
TRBJ2-1,TRBV7-2,CASSLALYRVGYNEQFF
TRBJ2-1,TRBV3-1/TRBV3-2,CASSHTTSGSSYNEQFF
TRBJ2-2,TRBV7-3,CASSPGGRELFF
TRBJ1-1,TRBV9,CASSVERGTEAFF
TRBJ2-7,TRBV7-9,CASSSWTGSEQYF
TRBJ1-1,TRBV6-5,CAIRSRQAGTEAFF
TRBJ2-1,TRBV24-1,CATSDSGTQNEQFF